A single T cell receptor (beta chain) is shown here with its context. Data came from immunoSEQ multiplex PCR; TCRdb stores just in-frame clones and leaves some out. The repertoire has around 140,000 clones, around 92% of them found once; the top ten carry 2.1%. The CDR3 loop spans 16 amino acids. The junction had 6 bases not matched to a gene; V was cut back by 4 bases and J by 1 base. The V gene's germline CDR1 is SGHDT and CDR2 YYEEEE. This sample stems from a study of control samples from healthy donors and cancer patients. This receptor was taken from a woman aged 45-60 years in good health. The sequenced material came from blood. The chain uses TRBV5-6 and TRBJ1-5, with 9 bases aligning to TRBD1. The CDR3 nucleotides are TGTGCCAGCAGCCTCAACAGGGGGCTGAGCAATCAGCCCCAGCATTTT. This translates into CASSLNRGLSNQPQHF.